Listed below are T cell receptor beta chains from one sample, sequenced in a study of radiation and T cells in renal cell carcinoma. Sequencing was performed with immunoSEQ multiplex PCR; in TCRdb, only in-frame clones are kept and a portion is missing. Altogether 130,000 to 150,000 clones are present, about 87% being singletons, with the ten largest covering 3.5% to 5%. Sample: blood, taken from a patient whose treatment included radiotherapy and nephrectomy. The receptors derive from a woman in her 70s with renal cell carcinoma. Each CDR3 is given with its conserved first and last residue. D genes are given only for firm matches. Some rows mark clone size as missing; the rest say once, few, many or name a class of expanded clone.

v_call	j_call	d_call	clone_size	cdr3_aa	cdr3_nt
TRBV7-2	TRBJ2-7	-	-	CASSTRPTGAYSYEQYF	TGTGCCAGCAGCACAAGACCGACAGGTGCTTACTCCTACGAGCAGTACTTC
TRBV4-1	TRBJ2-3	-	-	CASSQDSVAVTQYF	TGCGCCAGCAGCCAAGATTCGGTAGCTGTTACGCAGTATTTT
TRBV28	TRBJ2-1	TRBD1	-	CASTIFGQGYNEQFF	TGTGCCAGCACCATATTCGGACAGGGGTACAATGAGCAGTTCTTC
TRBV7-8	TRBJ2-3	TRBD1	-	CASSQTGPDTQYF	TGTGCCAGCAGCCAGACAGGGCCAGATACGCAGTATTTT
TRBV7-2	TRBJ2-7	TRBD1	-	CASSWDRVNEQYF	TGTGCCAGCAGCTGGGACAGGGTCAACGAGCAGTACTTC
TRBV5-4	TRBJ2-5	TRBD1	-	CASSLLGGSQETQYF	TGTGCCAGCAGCTTGTTAGGGGGCAGTCAAGAGACCCAGTACTTC
TRBV5-4	TRBJ2-2	-	-	CASSLGLGTGELFF	TGTGCCAGCAGCTTGGGACTGGGGACCGGGGAGCTGTTTTTT
TRBV7-8	TRBJ1-4	-	-	CASSSDRFTNEKLFF	TGTGCCAGCAGCTCCGACAGGTTCACTAATGAAAAACTGTTTTTT
TRBV5-1	TRBJ1-5	-	-	CASSLEAAQPQHF	TGCGCCAGCAGCTTGGAAGCAGCGCAGCCCCAGCATTTT
TRBV30	TRBJ2-7	-	-	CAWSASSYEQYF	TGTGCCTGGAGTGCCAGCTCCTACGAGCAGTACTTC
TRBV5-4	TRBJ2-3	TRBD2	-	CASSKGLAGDTDTQYF	TGTGCCAGCAGCAAGGGACTAGCGGGGGACACAGATACGCAGTATTTT
TRBV28	TRBJ1-1	-	-	CASRKSKTIEAFF	TGTGCCAGCAGGAAATCTAAGACGATTGAAGCTTTCTTT
TRBV2	TRBJ2-2	-	-	CASNRGQRNTGELFF	TGTGCCAGCAATAGAGGACAGCGGAACACCGGGGAGCTGTTTTTT
TRBV6-5	TRBJ1-5	-	few	CASSSGRTNQPQHF	TGTGCCAGCAGTTCAGGACGGACCAATCAGCCCCAGCATTTT
TRBV6-1	TRBJ1-1	TRBD1	-	CASSGRQGVETEAFF	TGTGCCAGCAGTGGCAGACAGGGGGTAGAAACTGAAGCTTTCTTT
TRBV11-3	TRBJ2-5	-	-	CASSLDRGLETQYF	TGTGCCAGCAGCTTAGATCGGGGGCTCGAGACCCAGTACTTC
TRBV2	TRBJ1-6	TRBD1	-	CASGTGDSPLHF	TGTGCCAGCGGGACAGGGGACTCACCCCTCCACTTT
TRBV5-6	TRBJ2-2	TRBD1	-	CASSLTPQGYTGELFF	TGTGCCAGCAGCTTGACCCCACAGGGGTACACCGGGGAGCTGTTTTTT